This passage covers 14 T cell receptor beta chains from one sample sequenced in a study of T-cell reconstitution after alpha-beta-depleted transplantation in children. It was with unique molecular identifiers that the TCRbeta library was prepared. TCRdb itself ran the PCR reads through MiXCR, one entry per CDR3 protein. The profile shows just under 350,000 distinct CDR3 sequences, under 20% of them singletons. This specimen was PBMCs, mostly from graft donor cells, taken 360 days after TCRalphabeta/CD19-depleted stem cell transplant. The receptors were gathered from a male patient aged 2 to 10 who had a stem cell transplant for acute lymphoblastic leukemia, so the T cells may come from the graft donor.

The CDR3 region is CASSLERLAGFTDTQYF. The CDR3 bases are TGCGCCAGCAGCTTGGAGCGCCTAGCGGGTTTCACAGATACGCAGTATTTT. The chain combines TRBV5-1 with TRBJ2-3, with 8 bases that match TRBD2. CDR1 SGHRS and CDR2 YFSETQ come from the germline V gene. The CDR3 sequence is 17 residues long. V was clipped by 0 bases and J by 2 bases; unmatched bases: 8.

V gene TRBV7-2 combines with J gene TRBJ2-2; 7 bases agree with TRBD2. Germline V gene lookup returns CDR1 SGHTA and CDR2 FQGNSA. The CDR3 consists of 16 residues. The junction had 9 bases not matched to a gene; V was cut back by 1 base and J by 7 bases. The CDR3 DNA is TGTGCCAGCAGCTTAGTACATCCTGGGGGGGGCGGGGAGCTGTTTTTT. The encoded protein is CASSLVHPGGGGELFF.

The chain carries TRBV11-2 and TRBJ1-5; possible D gene TRBD1, 5 bases. From germline, CDR1 is SGHAT and CDR2 FQNNGV. Trimming took 5 bases from V and 6 from J, leaving 11 bases between them. This CDR3 region has 13 residues. CDR3: CASSVTGSQPQHF. The CDR3 DNA follows: TGTGCCAGCAGCGTAACAGGTTCTCAGCCCCAGCATTTT.

This clonotype was observed a few times. This chain joins TRBV4-2 and TRBJ2-7; no definite D call. CDR1 is LGHNA, CDR2 YNFKEQ, per germline. This CDR3 comprises 16 residues. The V end was cut by 0 bases, the J end by 4 bases, with 16 bases between. The CDR3 is CASSQEVYEVAYEQYF. Written as DNA, the CDR3 is TGTGCCAGCAGCCAAGAGGTTTACGAGGTCGCGTACGAGCAGTACTTC.

CDR3 sequence: CAIAQGGSYEQYF. As DNA, the CDR3 is TGTGCCATCGCCCAAGGGGGATCCTACGAGCAGTACTTC. The chain joins TRBV10-3 to TRBJ2-7, with D possibly matching TRBD1 (6 bases). This CDR3 contains 13 residues. Germline V gene data show CDR1 as ENHRY and CDR2 as SYGVKD. Trimming removed 8 bases from V and 1 base from J, with 12 bases in between.

This clonotype was detected a few times. The chain carries TRBV2 and TRBJ1-2; D not resolved. V was pared by 4 bases and J by 8 bases, with 14 bases between. The CDR3 loop spans 13 amino acids. The germline gives CDR1 SNHLY, CDR2 FYNNEI. The CDR3 spells CASSVEHSWGYTF. For the CDR3, the DNA is TGTGCCAGCAGTGTCGAGCACAGCTGGGGCTACACCTTC.

The chain has TRBV18 and TRBJ2-1; D is unresolved. Trimming cost V 4 bases and J 4 bases, with 11 bases left between them. Germline CDR1 KGHSH, CDR2 LQKENI. This CDR3 is 14 amino acids long. In nucleotides, the CDR3 is TGTGCCAGCTCACGAGGACGGATATACAATGAGCAGTTCTTC. Translating it yields CASSRGRIYNEQFF.

The V call is TRBV10-2, the J call TRBJ2-5; 8 bases map to TRBD1. Germline CDR1 is WSHSY and CDR2 is SAAADI. The CDR3 totals 17 residues. The J segment lost 4 bases and the V segment lost 7 bases, leaving 17 bases of the junction unmatched. The CDR3 DNA reads TGCGCCAGCAATCCAGGGGGCTGGTACGTCCGGGGAGAGACCCAGTACTTC. It yields the protein CASNPGGWYVRGETQYF.

V gene TRBV11-3 combines with J gene TRBJ2-1; unclear D gene. Trimming left V 8 bases short and J 8 bases short, with 7 bases between. The germline CDR1 and CDR2 sequences are SGHNT and YENEEA. This CDR3 is built from 10 residues. This chain's CDR3 is CASGVHEQFF. In nucleotides, the CDR3 is TGTGCCAGCGGGGTTCATGAGCAGTTCTTC.

This clonotype was seen more than once but under ten times. This chain uses TRBV2 with TRBJ2-1; D not resolved. V was shortened by 6 bases and J by 8 bases, with 8 bases between the two germline ends. The germline V gene encodes CDR1 SNHLY and CDR2 FYNNEI. The CDR3 runs 11 residues. This CDR3 reads CASSRSYEQFF. The DNA for the CDR3 is TGTGCCAGCAGCCGTAGCTATGAGCAGTTCTTC.

This clonotype has more than one count but fewer than ten. The gene calls are TRBV30 and TRBJ2-1; D possibly corresponds to TRBD1 (5 bases). CDR3 length: 14 amino acids. Germline V gives CDR1 GTSNPN, CDR2 SVGIG (reference sequence). Trimming took off 2 bases at V and 2 bases at J, with 10 bases between the two ends. The CDR3 DNA sequence: TGTGCCTGGAGTTGGGGCGGCCCCTACAATGAGCAGTTCTTC. This translates into CAWSWGGPYNEQFF.

In its sample, this clonotype was seen a few times. This chain uses TRBV6-6 with TRBJ2-3; D is perhaps TRBD1 (6 bases). V was cut by 10 bases and J by 2 bases, with 13 bases left in between. This CDR3 is built from 13 residues. Germline CDR1 is MNHNY and CDR2 is SVGAGI (reference sequence). The CDR3 DNA reads as TGTGCCATACAGGGCCCTCTCACAGATACGCAGTATTTT. This translates into CAIQGPLTDTQYF.

The gene calls are TRBV11-2 and TRBJ1-2; TRBD1 might be the D (6 bases). The CDR3 is made up of 15 amino acids. In germline, CDR1 is SGHAT, CDR2 FQNNGV. V was shortened by 5 bases and J by 0 bases, with 13 bases between the two germline ends. CDR3 region: CASSLHRDSNYGYTF. DNA of the CDR3: TGTGCCAGCAGCCTCCACAGGGATTCTAACTATGGCTACACCTTC.

This clonotype was seen a few times. The chain combines TRBV3-1 with TRBJ2-3; 8 nucleotides match TRBD2. With 4 bases clipped from V and 3 bases from J, the junction kept 12 bases outside the gene matches. CDR3 size: 17 residues. Germline V CDR1 and CDR2: LGHDT, YNNKEL (reference sequence). CDR3 sequence reads: CASSRRLSGRETDTQYF. DNA of the CDR3: TGTGCCAGCAGCCGCCGTTTGAGCGGGAGAGAAACAGATACGCAGTATTTT.